The 27 T cell receptor beta chains below come from one sample, sequenced in a study of cytomegalovirus exposure and HLA in healthy donors. 13 Jbeta primers and 60 Vbeta primers were used for the PCR. The method was immunoSEQ multiplex PCR; TCRdb's version includes in-frame clones alone and lacks a portion of them. The top ten clones hold 20% to 25% of a sample with about 120,000 clones, roughly 80% of them seen once. The sample was PBMCs. These receptors were collected from a man aged 30 to 45 in good health and CMV-seropositive.

The V call is TRBV27, the J call TRBJ1-3; unclear D gene. CDR1 is MNHEY, CDR2 SMNVEV, per germline (reference sequence). CDR3 length equals 13 residues. Trimming cost V 5 bases and J 5 bases, with 10 bases left between them. The DNA of the CDR3 is TGTGCCAGCAGTGGGCTTCTGAGAAACACCATATATTTT. Translating gives CASSGLLRNTIYF.

This chain connects TRBV4-1 to TRBJ1-1; possibly TRBD1 for D (6 bases). The germline gives CDR1 MGHRA, CDR2 YSYEKL. CDR3 size: 17 residues. Trimming took 4 bases from V and 4 from J, leaving 22 bases between them. CDR3 sequence reads: CASSRAGWGGAGTEAFF. The DNA for the CDR3 is TGCGCCAGCAGCCGGGCCGGGTGGGGGGGCGCGGGCACTGAAGCTTTCTTT.

The rearrangement joins TRBV28 to TRBJ1-6; D is perhaps TRBD1 (5 bases). Germline CDR1 is MDHEN and CDR2 is SYDVKM. Trimming cost V 2 bases and J 5 bases, with 10 bases left between them. This CDR3 has 15 amino acids. CDR3 nucleotide sequence: TGTGCCAGCAGTTTAGGGCAGGGCGATAATTCACCCCTCCACTTT. Protein sequence: CASSLGQGDNSPLHF.

The chain employs TRBV30 and TRBJ1-1; the match to TRBD1 covers 7 bases. V lost 2 bases to trimming and J lost 3 bases; unmatched junction nucleotides: 3. The germline gives CDR1 GTSNPN, CDR2 SVGIG (reference sequence). The CDR3 totals 13 residues. This CDR3 reads CAWSKGADTEAFF. The CDR3 region has the DNA TGTGCCTGGAGTAAGGGGGCGGACACTGAAGCTTTCTTT. Complete variable domain (other parts from reference TRBV30 and TRBJ1-1): SQTIHQWPATLVQPVGSPLSLECTVEGTSNPNLYWYRQAAGRGLQLLFYSVGIGQISSEVPQNLSASRPQDRQFILSSKKLLLSDSGFYLCAWSKGADTEAFFGQGTRLTVV.

The chain carries TRBV18 and TRBJ2-3; 10 positions agree with TRBD2. V was pared by 6 bases and J by 4 bases, with 10 bases of the junction left unmatched. The germline gives CDR1 KGHSH, CDR2 LQKENI. The CDR3 totals 16 residues. The CDR3 protein is CASSPRLLAGPDTQYF. The DNA for the CDR3 is TGTGCCAGCTCGCCGAGACTACTAGCGGGGCCAGATACGCAGTATTTT.

The chain couples TRBV10-1 to TRBJ2-1; 7 bases map to TRBD1. Germline V CDR1 and CDR2: WNHNN, SYGVQD (reference sequence). The CDR3 runs 15 residues. The V and J ends lost 6 bases and 2 bases, in that order; junction bases with no gene match: 7. This chain's CDR3 is CASSPGTETYNEQFF. In nucleotides, the CDR3 is TGCGCCAGCAGCCCCGGGACAGAGACCTACAATGAGCAGTTCTTC.

At least ten counts were recorded for this clone. The chain uses TRBV4-1 and TRBJ1-5; maybe TRBD1 (6 bases). This CDR3 contains 16 residues. From germline, CDR1 is MGHRA and CDR2 YSYEKL. V was shortened by 1 base and J by 4 bases, with 14 bases between the two germline ends. The CDR3 nucleotides are TGCGCCAGCAGCCAAGGGACAGAAAACCAAAATCAGCCCCAGCATTTT. Its translation: CASSQGTENQNQPQHF.

The chain is built from TRBV7-2 and TRBJ2-7; maybe TRBD2 (5 bases). Trimming took off 1 base at V and 4 bases at J, with 11 bases between the two ends. CDR1 is SGHTA and CDR2 is FQGNSA in the germline V gene. The CDR3 has 14 amino acids. CDR3 in amino acids: CASSLGRGGYEQYF. The DNA of the CDR3 is TGTGCCAGCAGCTTAGGACGGGGTGGGTACGAGCAGTACTTC.

This clone showed up just once. The V call is TRBV5-4, the J call TRBJ1-4; D gene unclear. The CDR3 has 13 amino acids. The V gene lost 4 bases and the J gene lost 5 bases, with 9 bases spanning the gap. Germline assignment: CDR1 SGHNT and CDR2 YYREEE (reference sequence). The CDR3 DNA reads TGTGCCAGCAGCGCCACAAAAAATGAAAAACTGTTTTTT. Its translation is CASSATKNEKLFF.

This clone was counted between two and nine times. The gene calls are TRBV7-9 and TRBJ2-6; tentative D call: TRBD1 (5 bases). In germline, CDR1 is SEHNR, CDR2 FQNEAQ (reference sequence). The CDR3 has 19 residues. Trimming took 5 bases from V and 0 from J, leaving 20 bases between them. CDR3 nucleotides: TGTGCCAGCAGCGCAGAATGGGGCCTGCAGTCCTCTGGGGCCAACGTCCTGACTTTC. Its translation: CASSAEWGLQSSGANVLTF.

The rearrangement joins TRBV5-1 to TRBJ1-1; 9 bases line up with TRBD1. Trimming removed 5 bases from V and 6 bases from J; junction bases left unmatched: 8. Germline loops: CDR1 SGHRS, CDR2 YFSETQ. The CDR3 covers 14 residues. CDR3 DNA sequence: TGCGCCAGCAGGCGGACAGGGGATGGGCCTGAAGCTTTCTTT. Its protein is CASRRTGDGPEAFF.

This chain uses TRBV5-1 with TRBJ2-1; D is unresolved. In germline, CDR1 is SGHRS, CDR2 YFSETQ. The CDR3 contains 14 residues. The V and J ends lost 2 bases and 9 bases respectively, with 15 bases between them. CDR3 region: CASSLQPGPSEQFF. The CDR3, as DNA: TGCGCCAGCAGCTTACAACCGGGTCCGAGTGAGCAGTTCTTC.

V gene TRBV30 combines with J gene TRBJ1-1; a weak D match, TRBD1 (6 bases). This CDR3 has 15 residues. V was cut by 3 bases and J by 2 bases, with 16 bases left in between. Germline V gene data show CDR1 as GTSNPN and CDR2 as SVGIG (reference sequence). The CDR3 sequence is CAWRGGALSNTEAFF. CDR3 bases: TGTGCCTGGAGAGGGGGGGCGCTGTCCAACACTGAAGCTTTCTTT.

J is TRBJ2-5 and V is TRBV5-1, with D tentatively TRBD1 (6 bases). Per the germline V gene, CDR1 is SGHRS and CDR2 is YFSETQ. This CDR3 is 15 amino acids long. Trimming removed 4 bases from V and 4 bases from J, with 17 bases in between. CDR3 nucleotides: TGCGCCAGCAGCCCCTCGAGGGGGTCGGTAGAGACCCAGTACTTC. Protein sequence: CASSPSRGSVETQYF.

The chain uses TRBV5-4 and TRBJ2-3, with 13 bases aligning to TRBD2. The J segment lost 6 bases and the V segment lost 3 bases, leaving 4 bases of the junction unmatched. This CDR3 spans 15 amino acids. CDR1 SGHNT and CDR2 YYREEE come from the germline V gene (reference sequence). The CDR3 nucleotides are TGTGCCAGCAGCTGGGGACTAGCGGGGCTGGATACGCAGTATTTT. It yields the protein CASSWGLAGLDTQYF.

The V call is TRBV10-3, the J call TRBJ2-7, with D unresolved. CDR3 length equals 16 residues. V lost 4 bases, J lost 3 bases, and 19 bases lay in between. The germline CDR1 and CDR2 sequences are ENHRY and SYGVKD. CDR3 in amino acids: CAISGPNVCRDYEQYV. The CDR3 DNA reads as TGTGCCATCAGTGGCCCGAACGTATGCCGAGACTACGAGCAGTACGTC.

The chain links TRBV5-4 to TRBJ1-4, with D possibly being TRBD1 (6 bases). The CDR3 consists of 14 residues. Germline lookup yields CDR1 SGHNT and CDR2 YYREEE (reference sequence). V dropped 4 bases and J dropped 8 bases, with 15 bases sitting between them. Here the CDR3 DNA reads TGTGCCAGCAGCACGACAGGTCCAGAGGAAAAACTGTTTTTT. This gives the protein CASSTTGPEEKLFF.

This clone came up once. This chain connects TRBV6-1 to TRBJ1-2, with a weak D call TRBD1 (5 bases). Trimming took off 0 bases at V and 5 bases at J, with 7 bases between the two ends. CDR3 length equals 13 residues. Germline lookup yields CDR1 MNHNS and CDR2 SASEGT. The CDR3 region has the DNA TGTGCCAGCAGTGAAGCAGGGGTTTATGGCTACACCTTC. It yields the protein CASSEAGVYGYTF.

The rearrangement links TRBV11-2 to TRBJ1-3; D unresolved. The CDR3 consists of 16 residues. Between the trimmed V and J ends, which lost 5 bases and 0 bases, there was a span of 14 bases. CDR1 SGHAT and CDR2 FQNNGV come from the germline V gene. CDR3 in DNA: TGTGCCAGCAGCCTACTACCCCCAGACTCTGGAAACACCATATATTTT. It codes for CASSLLPPDSGNTIYF. Combining the CDR3 with reference TRBV11-2 and TRBJ1-3 gives the whole variable domain EAGVAQSPRYKIIEKRQSVAFWCNPISGHATLYWYQQILGQGPKLLIQFQNNGVVDDSQLPKDRFSAERLKGVDSTLKIQPAKLEDSAVYLCASSLLPPDSGNTIYFGEGSWLTVV.

This chain uses TRBV6-1 with TRBJ2-3; 13 nucleotides align to TRBD2. This CDR3 contains 15 residues. V lost 4 bases and J lost 4; bases outside the gene matches: 2. CDR1 and CDR2 from the germline V gene are MNHNS and SASEGT. CDR3 amino acids: CASSGTSGGSDTQYF. CDR3 DNA: TGTGCCAGCAGTGGGACTAGCGGGGGATCAGATACGCAGTATTTT.

The table lists this clone with a few counts. Other DNA sequences in this sample translate to the same CDR3. The CDR3 region is CASSFGGDGYTF. CDR3 bases: TGTGCCAGCAGTTTCGGGGGGGACGGCTACACCTTC. This chain uses TRBV28 with TRBJ1-2, with D perhaps matching TRBD1 (5 bases). The CDR3 consists of 12 residues. Trimming took 3 bases from V and 8 from J, leaving 10 bases between them. Germline V gene lookup returns CDR1 MDHEN and CDR2 SYDVKM.

This clone was found once. The genes are TRBV2 and TRBJ2-7; D perhaps matches TRBD2 (6 bases). V lost 8 bases and J lost 2, with 13 bases in between. The CDR3 has 13 residues. Germline CDR1 and CDR2: SNHLY and FYNNEI. CDR3 residues: CASGERVAYEQYF. CDR3 nucleotide sequence: TGTGCCAGCGGGGAGCGGGTCGCCTACGAGCAGTACTTC.

The V gene is TRBV27, the J gene TRBJ2-7; a possible D gene is TRBD1 (6 bases). V lost 4 bases to trimming and J lost 0 bases, with 13 bases between them. The CDR3 spans 15 residues. Germline V CDR1 and CDR2: MNHEY, SMNVEV (reference sequence). The CDR3 nucleotides read TGTGCCAGCAGTTCCCGGGACACCGCCTCCTACGAGCAGTACTTC. This translates into CASSSRDTASYEQYF.

The chain joins TRBV9 to TRBJ2-3, with a weak D call TRBD2 (5 bases). In germline, CDR1 is SGDLS, CDR2 YYNGEE. V dropped 4 bases and J dropped 2 bases, with 14 bases sitting between them. The CDR3 loop spans 15 amino acids. The CDR3 reads CASSSTPGYTDTQYF. CDR3 coding DNA: TGTGCCAGCAGCTCCACGCCGGGGTACACAGATACGCAGTATTTT.

This chain links TRBV6-5 with TRBJ1-1; D call uncertain. Germline lookup yields CDR1 MNHEY and CDR2 SVGAGI. V lost 6 bases and J lost 7, with 15 bases in between. The CDR3 runs to 13 residues. The CDR3 coding sequence is TGTGCCAGCAGGAGAAGACAAGTGAGTGAAGCTTTCTTT. Translating gives CASRRRQVSEAFF.

The rearrangement joins TRBV5-8 to TRBJ2-3, with D unresolved. V was shortened by 1 base and J by 5 bases, with 8 bases between the two germline ends. The CDR3 is 13 amino acids. Germline loops: CDR1 SGHTS, CDR2 YDEGEE. This CDR3 reads CASSLNHGDTQYF. DNA of the CDR3: TGTGCCAGCAGCTTGAATCACGGAGATACGCAGTATTTT.

Concerning this clone: Being one base from a much bigger clone, this may be a read error. The V call is TRBV2, the J call TRBJ2-2, with TRBD1 matching 7 bases. Germline CDR1 SNHLY, CDR2 FYNNEI. Trimming cost V 5 bases and J 4 bases; bases outside gene matches: 1. The CDR3 is 13 amino acids. The CDR3 sequence: CASSYRGTGELFF. The DNA for the CDR3 is TGTGCCAGCAGTTACAGGGGCACCGGGGAGCTGTTTTTT.